What follows is one T cell receptor (beta chain) and its context. Its antigen is as yet unknown. Sequencing used immunoSEQ multiplex PCR; TCRdb keeps in-frame clones, though not all of them. The profile shows 85,000 to 95,000 clones, under 95% of them singletons. This record comes from a study of graft-versus-host responses after intestinal transplantation. Study overall: Multivisceral, liver-intestinal, or isolated intestinal grafts were transplanted into recipients. All recipients got anti-thymocyte globulin induction, then tacrolimus and steroids for approximately three years. General study findings and limits: High graft-versus-host to host-versus-graft T cell clonal ratios marked allografts of patients with graft-donor macrochimerism. Investigators detected GvH clones in recipient marrow, with some emerging earlier in ileum or blood.

Germline CDR1 SEHNR, CDR2 FQNEAQ (reference sequence). V lost 6 bases, J lost 0 bases, and 12 bases lay in between. This CDR3 comprises 14 residues. The specimen comprised unstimulated CD8+ T cells sorted from spleen or lymph node cells, sampled before intestinal transplant. The genes are TRBV7-9 and TRBJ2-7; no reliable D call. The TCR sequence derives from a human donor who received an intestinal transplant. The CDR3 spells CASSGGSSSYEQYF. In DNA, the CDR3 is TGTGCCAGCAGTGGCGGCAGCAGCTCCTACGAGCAGTACTTC.